The 14 T cell receptor beta chains in this list originate from one sample, sequenced in a study of radiotherapy plus CTLA-4 blockade in lung cancer. Here immunoSEQ multiplex PCR was the method, and the copy in TCRdb shows in-frame clones only, minus some. The table records some 64,000 clones, roughly 77% of them present only once. Sequences were derived from peripheral blood, sampled from a patient treated with radiotherapy plus ipilimumab. These receptors originate from a human donor with non-small cell lung cancer who had a complete response to radiotherapy plus ipilimumab.

The chain links TRBV2 to TRBJ2-7, with D perhaps matching TRBD2 (5 bases). Germline lookup yields CDR1 SNHLY and CDR2 FYNNEI. CDR3 length: 12 amino acids. Trimming stripped 4 bases from V and 6 bases from J, with 10 bases between. The CDR3 nucleotides are TGTGCCAGCAGTGTGGGAGCGACCGAGCAGTACTTC. Protein product: CASSVGATEQYF.

The sample holds one count of this clone. The chain couples TRBV29-1 to TRBJ2-3; 8 bases line up with TRBD2. From germline, CDR1 is SQVTM and CDR2 ANQGSEA. The J segment lost 6 bases and the V segment lost 5 bases, leaving 10 bases of the junction unmatched. The CDR3 spans 14 residues. This CDR3 reads CSVLAGRGRDTQYF. CDR3 bases: TGCAGCGTTTTAGCGGGAAGGGGGAGGGATACGCAGTATTTT.

The genes are TRBV23-1 and TRBJ2-7; TRBD2 matches at 15 bases. TRBV23-1 is annotated as an ORF whose role is uncertain. V was pared by 3 bases and J by 0 bases, with 9 bases of the junction left unmatched. This CDR3 comprises 19 residues. The CDR3 DNA is TGCGCCAGCAGTCATTGGGGACTAGCGGGGGGACGGAGCTCCTACGAGCAGTACTTC. Translated, it gives CASSHWGLAGGRSSYEQYF.

This sequence joins TRBV30 and TRBJ2-3; no firm D call. Looked up from germline, CDR1 is GTSNPN and CDR2 is SVGIG (reference sequence). V lost 0 bases and J lost 4, with 8 bases in between. This CDR3 region has 13 residues. CDR3 coding DNA: TGTGCCTGGAGTGTATACCGGGCAGATACGCAGTATTTT. It specifies CAWSVYRADTQYF.

The CDR3 reads CASSLLVEGAVSEAFF. The CDR3, as DNA: TGTGCCAGCAGCTTACTGGTGGAGGGGGCGGTTTCTGAAGCTTTCTTT. J is TRBJ1-1 and V is TRBV7-6; 7 nucleotides match TRBD1. Losses at the gene ends were 2 bases for V and 6 bases for J; bases not matched to a gene: 12. The CDR3 extends over 16 amino acids. Germline CDR1 reads SGHVS; CDR2 reads FNYEAQ.

This clone has more than one count but fewer than ten. The chain is built from TRBV19 and TRBJ2-5; maybe TRBD1 (6 bases). V dropped 1 base and J dropped 4 bases, with 13 bases sitting between them. Germline CDR1 reads LNHDA; CDR2 reads SQIVND (reference sequence). The CDR3 is 15 amino acids. CDR3 amino acids: CASSIVSQGRETQYF. CDR3 coding DNA: TGTGCCAGTAGTATAGTTTCCCAGGGGAGAGAGACCCAGTACTTC.

The chain joins TRBV10-1 to TRBJ1-5; tentative D call: TRBD1 (6 bases). Germline-derived CDR1 and CDR2 are WNHNN and SYGVQD (reference sequence). This CDR3 comprises 13 residues. V dropped 10 bases and J dropped 4 bases, with 14 bases sitting between them. CDR3 loop: CATSQGSNQPQHF. The CDR3 region has the DNA TGCGCCACATCTCAGGGGTCTAATCAGCCCCAGCATTTT.

This chain connects TRBV11-2 to TRBJ1-4, with 7 bases lining up with TRBD1. The V and J ends lost 5 bases and 7 bases, in that order; junction bases with no gene match: 10. Germline V gene sequence: CDR1 SGHAT, CDR2 FQNNGV. This CDR3 spans 15 amino acids. CDR3 in amino acids: CASSTHRGRSEKLFF. In DNA, the CDR3 is TGTGCCAGCAGCACCCACAGGGGAAGAAGTGAAAAACTGTTTTTT.

The chain combines TRBV6-9 with TRBJ1-2; maybe TRBD1 (6 bases). The CDR3 contains 13 residues. V lost 7 bases to trimming and J lost 9 bases, with 18 bases between them. Germline lookup yields CDR1 MNHGY and CDR2 SVAAGI. As DNA, the CDR3 is TGTGCCAGCATCTACAGGGACCGCACAAGCTACACCTTC. This sequence encodes CASIYRDRTSYTF.

The V and J genes are TRBV10-3 and TRBJ1-1; D is perhaps TRBD1 (5 bases). Germline V gene lookup returns CDR1 ENHRY and CDR2 SYGVKD. The CDR3 runs 15 residues. The V end was cut by 6 bases, the J end by 0 bases, with 14 bases between. DNA of the CDR3: TGTGCCATCAGGGGTGGAGGGGTTATGAACACTGAAGCTTTCTTT. Translated: CAIRGGGVMNTEAFF.

There are a few counts of this clone. The CDR3 DNA follows: TGTGCCAGCAGCTTGGTCGCCATCCTCCCTACTGAAGCTTTCTTT. It translates to CASSLVAILPTEAFF. The chain uses TRBV5-4 and TRBJ1-1; D not resolved. There are 15 residues in the CDR3. Germline loops: CDR1 SGHNT, CDR2 YYREEE (reference sequence). V was pared by 0 bases and J by 5 bases, with 14 bases between.

Points on this clone: Here the CDR3 omits its conserved ending phenylalanine or tryptophan, so a read error is the likely source. The rearrangement uses TRBV20-1 and TRBJ2-3; unclear D gene. In germline, CDR1 is DFQATT, CDR2 SNEGSKA (reference sequence). The length of the CDR3 is 11 residues. V was clipped by 5 bases and J by 4 bases, with 7 bases between them. Written as DNA, the CDR3 is TGCAGTGCTCGGAAAGCAGATACGCAGTATTCT. It yields the protein CSARKADTQYS.

CDR3 protein: CATATSTDTQYF. The CDR3 DNA is TGTGCCACCGCGACTAGCACAGATACGCAGTATTTT. V and J are TRBV25-1 and TRBJ2-3; D is ambiguous. With 10 bases removed from V and 0 bases from J, the gap between germline ends came to 8 bases. The CDR3 totals 12 residues. Per the germline V gene, CDR1 is MGHDK and CDR2 is SYGVNS.

The table lists this clone with a count of one. The chain joins TRBV7-9 to TRBJ2-1; 9 bases agree with TRBD2. With V trimmed by 1 base and J by 9 bases, 7 bases remained unmatched. Germline V lookup: CDR1 SEHNR, CDR2 FQNEAQ (reference sequence). This CDR3 spans 15 amino acids. CDR3 region: CASSLEGLAVSEQFF. DNA of the CDR3: TGTGCCAGCAGCTTAGAGGGACTAGCAGTCAGTGAGCAGTTCTTC.